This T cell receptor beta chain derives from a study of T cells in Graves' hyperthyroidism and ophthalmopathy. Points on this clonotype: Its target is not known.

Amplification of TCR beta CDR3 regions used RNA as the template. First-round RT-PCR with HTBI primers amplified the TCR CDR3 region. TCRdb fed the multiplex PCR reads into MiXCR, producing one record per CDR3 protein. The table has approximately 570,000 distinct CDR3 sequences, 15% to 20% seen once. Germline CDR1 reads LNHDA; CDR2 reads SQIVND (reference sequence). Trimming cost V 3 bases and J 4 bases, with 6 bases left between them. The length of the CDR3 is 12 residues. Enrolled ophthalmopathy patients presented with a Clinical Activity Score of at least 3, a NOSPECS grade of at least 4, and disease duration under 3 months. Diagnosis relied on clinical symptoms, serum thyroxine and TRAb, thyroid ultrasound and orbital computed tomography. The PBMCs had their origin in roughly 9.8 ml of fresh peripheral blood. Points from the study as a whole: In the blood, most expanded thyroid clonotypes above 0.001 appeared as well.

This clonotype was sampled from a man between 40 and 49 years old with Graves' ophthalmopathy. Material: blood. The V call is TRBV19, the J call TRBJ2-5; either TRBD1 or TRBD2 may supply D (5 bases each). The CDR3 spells CASSIGGETQYF. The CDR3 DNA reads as TGTGCCAGTAGTATTGGGGGAGAGACCCAGTACTTC.